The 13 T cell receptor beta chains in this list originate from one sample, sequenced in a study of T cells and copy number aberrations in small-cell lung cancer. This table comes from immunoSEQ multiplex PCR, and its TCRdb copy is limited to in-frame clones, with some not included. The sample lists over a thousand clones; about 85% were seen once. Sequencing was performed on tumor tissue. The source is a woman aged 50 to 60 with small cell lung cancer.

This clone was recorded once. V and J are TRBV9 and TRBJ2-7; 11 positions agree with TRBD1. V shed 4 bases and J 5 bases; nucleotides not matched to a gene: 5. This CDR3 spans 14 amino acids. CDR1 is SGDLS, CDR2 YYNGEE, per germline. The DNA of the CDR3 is TGTGCCAGCAGCTTCCGGGACAGGGGGGACGAGCAGTACTTC. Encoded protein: CASSFRDRGDEQYF.

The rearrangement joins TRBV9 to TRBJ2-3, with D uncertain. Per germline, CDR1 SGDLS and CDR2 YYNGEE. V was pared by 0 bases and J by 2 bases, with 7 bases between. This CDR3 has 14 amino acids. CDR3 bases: TGTGCCAGCAGCGTAGGTGGCTACACAGATACGCAGTATTTT. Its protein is CASSVGGYTDTQYF.

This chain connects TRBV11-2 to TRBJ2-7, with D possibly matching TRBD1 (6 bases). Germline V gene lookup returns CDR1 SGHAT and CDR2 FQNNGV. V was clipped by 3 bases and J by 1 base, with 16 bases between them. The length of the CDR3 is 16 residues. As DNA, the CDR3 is TGTGCCAGCAGCTTTTTTACAGGGACGACATCCTACGAGCAGTACTTC. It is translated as CASSFFTGTTSYEQYF.

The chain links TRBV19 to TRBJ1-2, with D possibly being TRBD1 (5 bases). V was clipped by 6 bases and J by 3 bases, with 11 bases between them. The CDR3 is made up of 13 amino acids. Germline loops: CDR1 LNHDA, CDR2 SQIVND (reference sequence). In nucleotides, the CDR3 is TGTGCCAGTAGGACAGTCAGCGACTATGGCTACACCTTC. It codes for CASRTVSDYGYTF. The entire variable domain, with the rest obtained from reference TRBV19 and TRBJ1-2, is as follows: DGGITQSPKYLFRKEGQNVTLSCEQNLNHDAMYWYRQDPGQGLRLIYYSQIVNDFQKGDIAEGYSVSREKKESFPLTVTSAQKNPTAFYLCASRTVSDYGYTFGSGTRLTVV.

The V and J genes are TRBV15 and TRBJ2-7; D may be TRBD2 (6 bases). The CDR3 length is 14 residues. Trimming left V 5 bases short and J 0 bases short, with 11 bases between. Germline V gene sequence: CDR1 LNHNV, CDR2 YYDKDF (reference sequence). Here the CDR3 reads CATSGGGNSYEQYF. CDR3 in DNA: TGTGCCACCAGCGGCGGCGGGAACTCCTACGAGCAGTACTTC.

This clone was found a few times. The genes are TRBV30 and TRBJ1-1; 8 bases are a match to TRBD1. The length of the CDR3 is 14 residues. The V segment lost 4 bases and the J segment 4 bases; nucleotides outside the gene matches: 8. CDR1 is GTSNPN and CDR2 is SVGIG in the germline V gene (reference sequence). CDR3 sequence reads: CAWTAGGWGTEAFF. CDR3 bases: TGTGCCTGGACAGCAGGGGGCTGGGGCACTGAAGCTTTCTTT.

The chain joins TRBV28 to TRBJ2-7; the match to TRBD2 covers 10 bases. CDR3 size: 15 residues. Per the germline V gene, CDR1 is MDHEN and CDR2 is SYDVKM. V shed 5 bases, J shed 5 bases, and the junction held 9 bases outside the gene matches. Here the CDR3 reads CASSTRIAGGHEQYF. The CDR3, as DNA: TGTGCCAGCAGTACCCGAATAGCGGGAGGCCACGAGCAGTACTTC.

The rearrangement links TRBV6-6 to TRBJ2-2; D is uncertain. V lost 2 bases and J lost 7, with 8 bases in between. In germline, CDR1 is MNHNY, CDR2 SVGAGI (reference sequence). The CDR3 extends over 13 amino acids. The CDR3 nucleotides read TGTGCCAGCAGTTACGGAGAAATCGGGGAGCTGTTTTTT. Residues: CASSYGEIGELFF.

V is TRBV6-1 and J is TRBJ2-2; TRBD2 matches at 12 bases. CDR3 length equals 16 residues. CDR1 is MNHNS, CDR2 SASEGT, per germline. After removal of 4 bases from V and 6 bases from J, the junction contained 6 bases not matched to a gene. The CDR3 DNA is TGTGCCAGCAGTGTTCTGACTAGCGGGAGACCCGGGGAGCTGTTTTTT. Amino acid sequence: CASSVLTSGRPGELFF.

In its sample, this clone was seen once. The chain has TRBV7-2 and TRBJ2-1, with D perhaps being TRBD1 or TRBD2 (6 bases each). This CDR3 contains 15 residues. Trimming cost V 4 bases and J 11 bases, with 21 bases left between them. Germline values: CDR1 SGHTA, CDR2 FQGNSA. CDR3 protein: CASSYMGGSQRQQFF. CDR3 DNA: TGTGCCAGCAGCTACATGGGGGGCTCCCAACGTCAGCAGTTCTTC.

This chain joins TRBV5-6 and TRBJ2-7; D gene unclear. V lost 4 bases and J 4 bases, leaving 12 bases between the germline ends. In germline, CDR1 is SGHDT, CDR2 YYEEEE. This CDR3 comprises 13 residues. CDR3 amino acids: CASSRSPRYEQYF. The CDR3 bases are TGTGCCAGCAGCCGGTCCCCCAGGTACGAGCAGTACTTC.

Here the CDR3 reads CASSRERWDYEQYF. CDR3 sequence (DNA): TGTGCCAGCAGCCGGGAGCGCTGGGACTACGAGCAGTACTTC. The rearrangement uses TRBV6-5 and TRBJ2-7, with a possible D match to TRBD2 (6 bases). CDR1 is MNHEY and CDR2 is SVGAGI in the germline V gene. V was cut by 6 bases and J by 3 bases, with 15 bases left in between. CDR3 size: 14 residues.

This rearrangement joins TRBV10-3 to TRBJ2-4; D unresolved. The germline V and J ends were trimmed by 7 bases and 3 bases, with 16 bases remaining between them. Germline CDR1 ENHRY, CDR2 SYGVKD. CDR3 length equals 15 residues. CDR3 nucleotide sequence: TGTGCCATCATCCCCGAACCGGAAGGCAAAAACATTCAGTACTTC. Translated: CAIIPEPEGKNIQYF.